What follows are 14 T cell receptor beta chains derived from one specimen sequenced in a study of T cells in Graves' hyperthyroidism and ophthalmopathy (dated by TCRdb to the late 2010s). The library was made by multiplex PCR. TCRdb records Illumina HiSeq 2000 as the sequencer. Amplification of TCR beta CDR3 regions was carried out from RNA transcripts. For the first round of RT-PCR on the TCR CDR3, the HTBI primer set was used together with the Qiagen OneStep RT-PCR kit. TCRdb ran its own pipeline on the public reads, namely fastp trimming at Q25 and MiXCR clone calling, and kept in-frame beta chains. CDR3 protein duplicates are merged, each entry listing the most common genes and DNA. A total of around 340,000 distinct CDR3 sequences appear in this sample, about 15% of them only once. The top ten clonotypes cover 20% to 25% of the sample. Sequencing input: blood. These TCRs come from a woman aged 30 to 39 with Graves' hyperthyroidism.

This clonotype was counted many times. The chain carries TRBV13 and TRBJ2-7; 7 bases map to TRBD2. Germline V CDR1 and CDR2: PRHDT, FYEKMQ (reference sequence). The V gene end was trimmed by 7 bases and the J gene end by 5 bases; junction bases not matched to a gene: 8. The CDR3 is 13 amino acids. The CDR3 nucleotides are TGTGCCAGCACCGAGACTAGCCGGAACGAGCAGTACTTC. Encoded protein: CASTETSRNEQYF.

Many counts were recorded for this clonotype. The gene calls are TRBV11-2 and TRBJ2-5; D call uncertain. Between the trimmed V and J ends, which lost 5 bases and 5 bases, there was a span of 15 bases. Germline assignment: CDR1 SGHAT and CDR2 FQNNGV. The CDR3 runs to 14 residues. CDR3: CASSLYRWMETQYF. CDR3 in DNA: TGTGCCAGCAGCCTTTATAGGTGGATGGAGACCCAGTACTTC.

Notes on this clonotype: A single base separates this from a much larger clone, so it may be a read error. The chain is built from TRBV28 and TRBJ2-7; 7 bases line up with TRBD2. Looked up from germline, CDR1 is MDHEN and CDR2 is SYDVKM. The CDR3 covers 11 residues. The junction had 3 bases not matched to a gene; V was cut back by 8 bases and J by 5 bases. Written as DNA, the CDR3 is TGTGCCAGCGGGAGGGGCCACGAGCAGTACTTC. This encodes CASGRGHEQYF.

V gene TRBV3-1 combines with J gene TRBJ1-5, with D uncertain. Germline CDR1 and CDR2: LGHDT and YNNKEL (reference sequence). The V gene lost 5 bases and the J gene lost 4 bases, with 9 bases spanning the gap. There are 13 residues in the CDR3. In DNA, the CDR3 is TGTGCCAGCAGCAGAGATTTTAATCAGCCCCAGCATTTT. Its protein is CASSRDFNQPQHF.

This clonotype was counted at least ten times. This chain uses TRBV20-1 with TRBJ2-7, with 7 bases matching TRBD1. This CDR3 spans 17 amino acids. The V and J ends lost 3 bases and 1 base, in that order; junction bases with no gene match: 15. Germline V gene sequence: CDR1 DFQATT, CDR2 SNEGSKA (reference sequence). CDR3 sequence reads: CSASLDRARGNSYEQYF. DNA for the CDR3: TGCAGTGCTAGCTTAGACAGGGCCAGGGGAAATTCCTACGAGCAGTACTTC.

This clonotype was observed many times. The chain carries TRBV27 and TRBJ2-7; D perhaps matches TRBD1 (6 bases). Germline V lookup: CDR1 MNHEY, CDR2 SMNVEV (reference sequence). The CDR3 has 16 residues. Trimming left V 6 bases short and J 5 bases short, with 23 bases between. CDR3 protein: CASSLLFQGNVNEQYF. CDR3 sequence (DNA): TGTGCCAGCAGCCTTCTTTTCCAGGGGAACGTCAACGAGCAGTACTTC.

This clonotype was seen at least ten times. The V and J genes are TRBV20-1 and TRBJ1-1; D not resolved. Germline V gene lookup returns CDR1 DFQATT and CDR2 SNEGSKA (reference sequence). The CDR3 covers 13 residues. V was cut by 3 bases and J by 0 bases, with 8 bases left in between. CDR3 nucleotides: TGCAGTGCTAGGAAAGCAGTGAACACTGAAGCTTTCTTT. As protein: CSARKAVNTEAFF.

The chain uses TRBV18 and TRBJ1-1, with 8 positions matching TRBD1. The V gene's germline CDR1 is KGHSH and CDR2 LQKENI. The CDR3 contains 13 residues. V was clipped by 5 bases and J by 7 bases; unmatched bases: 6. The CDR3 DNA sequence: TGTGCCAGCTCAGCGCGACAGGGGATTGAAGCTTTCTTT. Amino acid sequence: CASSARQGIEAFF.

This clonotype was picked up many times. This chain uses TRBV7-2 with TRBJ2-5; either TRBD1 or TRBD2 may supply D (5 bases each). Germline V lookup: CDR1 SGHTA, CDR2 FQGNSA. The CDR3 is 14 residues long. Trimming left V 5 bases short and J 5 bases short, with 15 bases between. CDR3: CASSLAGSRETQYF. The CDR3 DNA reads as TGTGCCAGCAGCCTGGCAGGGAGTCGGGAGACCCAGTACTTC. The whole variable domain, remainder taken from reference TRBV7-2 and TRBJ2-5, is GAGVSQSPSNKVTEKGKDVELRCDPISGHTALYWYRQSLGQGLEFLIYFQGNSAPDKSGLPSDRFSAERTGGSVSTLTIQRTQQEDSAVYLCASSLAGSRETQYFGPGTRLLVL.

The chain links TRBV29-1 to TRBJ2-3; no clear D. V was cut by 4 bases and J by 5 bases, with 7 bases left in between. The CDR3 is 11 residues long. The germline V gene encodes CDR1 SQVTM and CDR2 ANQGSEA. The CDR3 sequence is CSVGLGDTQYF. The CDR3 nucleotides are TGCAGCGTTGGTTTGGGAGATACGCAGTATTTT.

This sequence joins TRBV20-1 and TRBJ2-7; 11 positions match TRBD1. Losses at the gene ends were 6 bases for V and 2 bases for J; bases not matched to a gene: 15. In germline, CDR1 is DFQATT, CDR2 SNEGSKA (reference sequence). The CDR3 is 17 residues long. The CDR3 DNA follows: TGCAGTGCAACCGGGACAGGGGGTGAAGGAATTACCTACGAGCAGTACTTC. This sequence encodes CSATGTGGEGITYEQYF.

The chain couples TRBV9 to TRBJ2-2; 10 bases are a match to TRBD2. The V segment lost 4 bases and the J segment 4 bases; nucleotides outside the gene matches: 7. Germline CDR1 reads SGDLS; CDR2 reads YYNGEE. This CDR3 spans 16 amino acids. Here the CDR3 DNA reads TGTGCCAGCAGCCCCTTAAGCGGGAGGGCCACCGGGGAGCTGTTTTTT. This sequence encodes CASSPLSGRATGELFF.

The chain recombines TRBV5-5 with TRBJ2-1, with TRBD2 identical over 8 bases. Germline loops: CDR1 SGHKS, CDR2 YYEKEE (reference sequence). The CDR3 loop spans 13 amino acids. With V trimmed by 7 bases and J by 7 bases, 7 bases remained unmatched. The DNA for the CDR3 is TGTGCCAGCGCATTAGCGGGACGAAATGAGCAGTTCTTC. Protein product: CASALAGRNEQFF.

This clonotype was observed at least ten times. The chain recombines TRBV12-3 or TRBV12-4 with TRBJ2-4; D unclear. The CDR3 runs to 14 residues. The ends were cut back, 8 bases at V and 3 bases at J, with 14 bases in the middle. The CDR3 region is CASGRNQVKNIQYF. The CDR3 DNA reads as TGTGCCAGCGGAAGAAACCAGGTCAAAAACATTCAGTACTTC.